This is a list of T cell receptor beta chains from one sample in a study of cytomegalovirus exposure and HLA in healthy donors. The method was immunoSEQ multiplex PCR; TCRdb's version includes in-frame clones alone and lacks a portion of them. This sample has some 130,000 clones, with 75% to 90% found just once. Sequenced material: PBMCs. The receptors originated from a woman aged 18-30 years in good health and CMV-seronegative. Both conserved end residues are part of each CDR3. Fields, in order: D gene, clone size, V gene, J gene, CDR3 protein, CDR3 DNA. A D gene is named only where the DNA matches it firmly. Not every row has a clone size; where given, it reads once, few, many or a size class.

TRBD1	.	TRBV4-1	TRBJ1-1	CASTSSGTVNTEAFF	TGCGCCAGCACCTCATCCGGGACAGTGAACACTGAAGCTTTCTTT
TRBD2	.	TRBV28	TRBJ2-3	CASSFPTSGEKDTQYF	TGTGCCAGCAGTTTTCCGACTAGCGGTGAGAAAGATACGCAGTATTTT
TRBD1	.	TRBV18	TRBJ1-1	CASSPWDRASGTEAFF	TGTGCCAGCTCACCTTGGGACAGGGCCTCTGGCACTGAAGCTTTCTTT
TRBD1	many	TRBV6-5	TRBJ1-2	CASSYGTGGHYGYTF	TGTGCCAGCAGTTACGGTACAGGGGGTCACTATGGCTACACCTTC
.	.	TRBV19	TRBJ1-3	CATSPEVSGNTIYF	TGTGCCACCAGCCCGGAGGTCTCTGGAAACACCATATATTTT
TRBD2	.	TRBV25-1	TRBJ2-3	CASSEGSGGGVDTQYF	TGTGCCAGCAGTGAAGGCAGCGGGGGGGGCGTGGATACGCAGTATTTT
.	once	TRBV19	TRBJ1-6	CASTGGNSPLHF	TGTGCCAGTACCGGGGGAAATTCACCCCTCCACTTT
.	once	TRBV11-2	TRBJ2-5	CASSRTHRVGETQYF	TGTGCCAGCAGCCGTACACACAGGGTAGGGGAGACCCAGTACTTC
TRBD2	.	TRBV7-2	TRBJ2-7	CASSPAPGGPPEQYF	TGTGCCAGCAGCCCGGCTCCGGGGGGGCCGCCCGAGCAGTACTTC
.	.	TRBV18	TRBJ1-1	CASSPGQAPNTEAFF	TGTGCCAGCTCACCTGGCCAGGCACCGAACACTGAAGCTTTCTTT
TRBD2	.	TRBV6-5	TRBJ2-7	CAISGGREQYF	TGTGCGATCTCGGGGGGGCGCGAGCAGTACTTC
.	.	TRBV27	TRBJ1-6	CASALTPSSPLHF	TGTGCCAGCGCTCTCACTCCTAGTTCACCCCTCCACTTT
.	once	TRBV11-2	TRBJ2-5	CASSTFAQETQYF	TGTGCCAGCAGCACATTCGCCCAAGAGACCCAGTACTTC
.	.	TRBV5-6	TRBJ2-1	CASSLLHPEQFF	TGTGCCAGCAGCCTACTCCATCCTGAGCAGTTCTTC
.	.	TRBV19	TRBJ1-4	CASSIQGHNEKLFF	TGTGCCAGTAGTATACAGGGACATAATGAAAAACTGTTTTTT
TRBD2	.	TRBV9	TRBJ2-5	CASSVVGSGGVGETQYF	TGTGCCAGCAGCGTAGTTGGTAGCGGGGGGGTCGGGGAGACCCAGTACTTC
TRBD1	.	TRBV5-1	TRBJ1-1	CASSPWQGGTEAFF	TGCGCCAGCAGCCCGTGGCAGGGGGGCACTGAAGCTTTCTTT
.	once	TRBV7-9	TRBJ1-2	CASSSATSNGYTF	TGTGCCAGCAGCTCCGCGACATCAAATGGCTACACCTTC
TRBD1	few	TRBV10-1	TRBJ2-5	CASSDITGGQETQYF	TGCGCCAGCAGTGATATAACAGGGGGACAAGAGACCCAGTACTTC
TRBD2	.	TRBV4-1	TRBJ2-5	CASSQGRTSGGETQYF	TGCGCCAGCAGCCAAGGCCGGACTAGCGGGGGCGAGACCCAGTACTTC
.	.	TRBV18	TRBJ1-3	CASSPQGEGNTIYF	TGTGCCAGCTCACCTCAAGGGGAGGGGAACACCATATATTTT
.	.	TRBV11-3	TRBJ2-1	CASSFLGAEQFF	TGTGCCAGCAGCTTTTTGGGCGCTGAGCAGTTCTTC
.	.	TRBV7-9	TRBJ2-7	CASSSTEYEQYF	TGTGCCAGCAGTTCGACAGAATACGAGCAGTACTTC
TRBD1	.	TRBV18	TRBJ1-2	CASSPGTGRNYGYTF	TGTGCCAGCTCACCAGGGACAGGGCGTAACTATGGCTACACCTTC
.	.	TRBV5-6	TRBJ1-5	CASSRGGVGNQPQHF	TGTGCCAGCAGCCGAGGAGGGGTTGGCAATCAGCCCCAGCATTTT
TRBD1	.	TRBV4-1	TRBJ2-5	CASSQPRTGQETQYF	TGCGCCAGCAGCCAACCTAGGACAGGACAAGAGACCCAGTACTTC
TRBD1	.	TRBV15	TRBJ1-2	CATSRDILQGYGYTF	TGTGCCACCAGCAGAGATATACTACAGGGGTATGGCTACACCTTC
TRBD2	.	TRBV6-5	TRBJ2-5	CATRASGGLETQYF	TGTGCCACCCGGGCTAGCGGGGGTCTGGAGACCCAGTACTTC
.	.	TRBV2	TRBJ1-4	CASSVDSRKEKLFF	TGTGCCAGCAGTGTTGACAGTAGGAAGGAAAAACTGTTTTTT